Shown below are 18 T cell receptor beta chains from a single sample sequenced in a study of blood T cell repertoires in COVID-19. Sequenced by immunoSEQ multiplex PCR; TCRdb stores in-frame clones only, minus some. The sample holds 150,000 or so clones; around 91% are singletons and the top ten take under 15%. Sequencing was done on a sample of peripheral blood. Receptors were obtained from a young man with COVID-19, enrolled during active disease.

The chain joins TRBV24-1 to TRBJ1-2; 7 bases map to TRBD1. The CDR3 is 13 amino acids. Per germline, CDR1 KGHDR and CDR2 SFDVKD. V shed 10 bases and J 6 bases; nucleotides not matched to a gene: 10. The CDR3: CATSQGLLHGYTF. In DNA form, the CDR3 reads TGTGCCACTTCACAGGGGCTATTACATGGCTACACCTTC.

This clone has just one count. The rearrangement links TRBV5-1 to TRBJ2-2; 9 positions match TRBD1. The germline V gene has CDR1 SGHRS and CDR2 YFSETQ. The CDR3 has 15 amino acids. V gave up 2 bases and J gave up 6 bases; unmatched junction bases: 5. The CDR3 sequence: CASSFTTGGAGELFF. CDR3 in DNA: TGCGCCAGCAGCTTTACGACAGGGGGAGCCGGGGAGCTGTTTTTT.

The gene calls are TRBV10-3 and TRBJ2-3; 7 bases fit TRBD1. V trimming: 6 bases; J trimming: 2 bases; junction bases outside the gene matches: 8. The CDR3 totals 15 residues. CDR1 and CDR2 (germline): ENHRY, SYGVKD. CDR3 region: CAIRSTGYPTDTQYF. CDR3 sequence (DNA): TGTGCCATCAGGTCGACAGGGTACCCCACAGATACGCAGTATTTT.

The chain uses TRBV6-2 or TRBV6-3 and TRBJ2-1; 7 bases agree with TRBD2. Losses at the gene ends were 0 bases for V and 5 bases for J; bases not matched to a gene: 4. Looked up from germline, CDR1 is MNHEY and CDR2 is SVGEGT. There are 15 residues in the CDR3. CDR3 DNA: TGTGCCAGCAGTTACTCGGCTAGCGGTAACAATGAGCAGTTCTTC. Its protein is CASSYSASGNNEQFF.

This chain joins TRBV9 and TRBJ2-1; 11 positions match TRBD2. This CDR3 is built from 17 residues. The germline CDR1 and CDR2 sequences are SGDLS and YYNGEE. V gave up 0 bases and J gave up 2 bases; unmatched junction bases: 4. CDR3 DNA: TGTGCCAGCAGCGTAGCCGTAGCGGGAGGGCCCTACAATGAGCAGTTCTTC. Translation: CASSVAVAGGPYNEQFF.

This chain links TRBV28 with TRBJ1-3; D remains unclear. CDR3 length: 18 amino acids. Germline CDR1 reads MDHEN; CDR2 reads SYDVKM. The germline V and J ends were trimmed by 2 bases and 4 bases, with 21 bases remaining between them. The CDR3 bases are TGTGCCAGCAGTTTAGGGATCTTCGCCCAATCGGGGGGAAACACCATATATTTT. It specifies CASSLGIFAQSGGNTIYF.

The chain is built from TRBV28 and TRBJ1-2; TRBD1 is a possible D gene (5 bases). In germline, CDR1 is MDHEN, CDR2 SYDVKM. The CDR3 spans 16 residues. Trimming took 10 bases from V and 0 from J, leaving 21 bases between them. CDR3 in DNA: TGTGCCACCCTACCGACAGTAAAATTAGCTAACTATGGCTACACCTTC. Protein product: CATLPTVKLANYGYTF.

This chain joins TRBV2 and TRBJ1-1, with D perhaps matching TRBD1 (5 bases). Trimming left V 4 bases short and J 4 bases short, with 13 bases between. The CDR3 loop spans 14 amino acids. Per the germline V gene, CDR1 is SNHLY and CDR2 is FYNNEI. The CDR3 sequence is CASSGDVGGTEAFF. The DNA for the CDR3 is TGTGCCAGCAGTGGAGACGTCGGGGGCACTGAAGCTTTCTTT.

The V gene is TRBV7-8, the J gene TRBJ2-7; possible D gene TRBD2, 5 bases. The CDR3 spans 13 residues. CDR1 is SGHVS, CDR2 FQNEAQ, per germline. V gave up 8 bases and J gave up 2 bases, with 13 bases separating them. This CDR3 is CASGISETYEQYF. CDR3 sequence (DNA): TGTGCCAGCGGAATTAGCGAAACCTACGAGCAGTACTTC. The full variable domain, in which reference TRBV7-8 and TRBJ2-7 provide the parts outside the CDR3, is GAGVSQSPRYKVAKRGQDVALRCDPISGHVSLFWYQQALGQGPEFLTYFQNEAQLDKSGLPSDRFFAERPEGSVSTLKIQRTQQEDSAVYLCASGISETYEQYFGPGTRLTVT.

The chain recombines TRBV23-1 with TRBJ1-4, with D possibly TRBD1 on 6 matching bases. TRBV23-1 is reported as an ORF; its role is uncertain. V lost 4 bases and J lost 4, with 19 bases in between. The CDR3 runs to 17 residues. The CDR3 region is CASSPPLGGEYNEKLFF. DNA for the CDR3: TGCGCCAGCAGTCCTCCTCTAGGGGGGGAGTATAATGAAAAACTGTTTTTT.

The chain uses TRBV6-5 and TRBJ1-2; 7 bases map to TRBD1. The ends lost 8 bases at V and 3 bases at J; junction bases unmatched: 6. CDR1 and CDR2 (germline): MNHEY, SVGAGI. The CDR3 consists of 13 residues. CDR3 coding DNA: TGTGCCAGCCCCTTGACAGGGTACTATGGCTACACCTTC. Translation: CASPLTGYYGYTF.

The V gene is TRBV24-1, the J gene TRBJ2-2, with D possibly matching TRBD2 (6 bases). This CDR3 comprises 18 residues. Deletions cut 3 bases from V and 6 bases from J, with 22 bases between. The germline V gene has CDR1 KGHDR and CDR2 SFDVKD. The CDR3 region is CATSDPAVATQRAGELFF. CDR3 DNA: TGTGCCACCAGTGATCCTGCGGTGGCAACTCAGCGGGCCGGGGAGCTGTTTTTT.

In this sample, this clone turned up a few times. The V gene is TRBV4-1, the J gene TRBJ2-5; tentative D call: TRBD2 (6 bases). CDR1 is MGHRA, CDR2 YSYEKL, per germline. Trimming cost V 0 bases and J 1 base, with 9 bases left between them. The CDR3 runs 15 residues. The CDR3, as DNA: TGCGCCAGCAGCCAAGATCGAGCGGGCCAAGAGACCCAGTACTTC. Amino acids: CASSQDRAGQETQYF.

The chain employs TRBV9 and TRBJ2-2, with TRBD1 matching 7 bases. This CDR3 region has 13 residues. The V segment lost 7 bases and the J segment 6 bases; nucleotides outside the gene matches: 6. CDR1 is SGDLS, CDR2 YYNGEE, per germline. CDR3: CASEGAYAGELFF. In DNA form, the CDR3 reads TGTGCCAGCGAGGGGGCTTATGCCGGGGAGCTGTTTTTT.

This sequence joins TRBV7-2 and TRBJ2-2, with TRBD1 identical over 11 bases. The CDR3 has 16 residues. Germline values: CDR1 SGHTA, CDR2 FQGNSA. Trimming removed 5 bases from V and 8 bases from J; junction bases left unmatched: 10. CDR3 nucleotides: TGTGCCAGCAGCCGTACCGGGACAGGGGGAACAGGGGAGCTGTTTTTT. Its translation: CASSRTGTGGTGELFF.

CDR3: CASSLPQGPGELFF. The CDR3 coding sequence is TGTGCCAGCAGCTTACCCCAGGGGCCTGGGGAGCTGTTTTTT. V gene TRBV5-6 combines with J gene TRBJ2-2, with D possibly matching TRBD1 (6 bases). CDR3 length: 14 residues. Trimming shortened V by 2 bases and J by 8 bases, and 13 bases separated the two germline ends. The germline CDR1 and CDR2 sequences are SGHDT and YYEEEE.

The chain uses TRBV2 and TRBJ1-2, with TRBD1 matching over 7 bases. The CDR3 runs to 12 residues. CDR1 is SNHLY and CDR2 is FYNNEI in the germline V gene. Trimming at V came to 5 bases and at J to 6 bases, leaving 3 bases not matched to a gene. This CDR3 is CASSHDRDGYTF. CDR3 nucleotides: TGTGCCAGCAGTCATGACAGGGATGGCTACACCTTC.

The chain recombines TRBV9 with TRBJ1-3; D is perhaps TRBD1 (6 bases). CDR3 length: 15 residues. Germline V CDR1 and CDR2: SGDLS, YYNGEE. V was shortened by 0 bases and J by 8 bases, with 15 bases between the two germline ends. Written as DNA, the CDR3 is TGTGCCAGCAGCGTAGCATTGGGCAGGGGCCACACCATATATTTT. Its protein is CASSVALGRGHTIYF. Full variable domain (missing parts from reference TRBV9 and TRBJ1-3): DSGVTQTPKHLITATGQRVTLRCSPRSGDLSVYWYQQSLDQGLQFLIQYYNGEERAKGNILERFSAQQFPDLHSELNLSSLELGDSALYFCASSVALGRGHTIYFGEGSWLTVV.